This TCR beta chain was profiled in a study of CD4 T cells in relation to SARS-CoV-2 and coronaviruses. Study information: ViraFEST: approximately eleven-day antigen culture of PBMCs, then TCR beta CDR3 sequencing. Whole-study findings and limits: Crossreactivity was assessed only for spike protein, not other viral proteins.

A note on this clone: As yet, its antigen is unknown.

Before the COVID-19 pandemic, during about 2010-2018, CD4+ T cells were taken from unexposed donors. After ten to eleven days of culture, CD4+ T cells were isolated. Each well had two million PBMCs in approximately 5.1% human AB serum with IL-2. V was clipped by 4 bases and J by 7 bases; unmatched bases: 14. The germline V gene encodes CDR1 WSHSY and CDR2 SAAADI. The CDR3 runs 17 residues. Clones were sequenced by immunoSEQ multiplex PCR, and TCRdb holds only the in-frame ones, with some missing. Of roughly 15,000 clones in the sample, about four fifths were seen once. The genes are TRBV10-2 and TRBJ1-4; TRBD1 matches 8 bases. The TCR sequence derives from a human donor in good health. Sequencing was carried out using CD4+ T cells from PBMCs, cultured in vitro. CDR3 sequence reads: CASSGITQGASREKLFF. DNA for the CDR3: TGCGCCAGCAGTGGTATAACCCAGGGGGCGAGTCGTGAAAAACTGTTTTTT.